These 26 T cell receptor beta chains originate from one sample sequenced in a study of early T cells in non-severe SARS-CoV-2 infection. MiXCR, run by TCRdb on the 5' RACE reads, gives a single entry per CDR3 protein. The repertoire holds some 77,000 distinct CDR3 sequences, with about 16% as singletons. The sample consisted of whole blood. These receptors all come from an adult who was a healthcare worker with PCR-confirmed SARS-CoV-2 infection or an uninfected control (not recorded which).

J is TRBJ2-5 and V is TRBV20-1, with D maybe TRBD1 (6 bases). Germline V CDR1 and CDR2: DFQATT, SNEGSKA (reference sequence). CDR3 size: 14 residues. V was clipped by 2 bases and J by 3 bases, with 13 bases between them. The chain's CDR3 is CSARKTRQEETQYF. As DNA, the CDR3 is TGCAGTGCTAGAAAGACGAGACAGGAAGAGACCCAGTACTTC.

The V gene is TRBV28, the J gene TRBJ2-6; D could derive from TRBD1 or TRBD2 (5 bases each). The V end was cut by 4 bases, the J end by 4 bases, with 20 bases between. This CDR3 is 18 amino acids long. In germline, CDR1 is MDHEN, CDR2 SYDVKM. The CDR3 nucleotides read TGTGCCAGCAGTTCCGGGGCCATAGAGTATTCAGGGGCCAACGTCCTGACTTTC. This codes for CASSSGAIEYSGANVLTF. Drawing the rest from reference TRBV28 and TRBJ2-6, the complete variable domain is DVKVTQSSRYLVKRTGEKVFLECVQDMDHENMFWYRQDPGLGLRLIYFSYDVKMKEKGDIPEGYSVSREKKERFSLILESASTNQTSMYLCASSSGAIEYSGANVLTFGAGSRLTVL.

CDR3 amino acids: CASSPNGDSPLHF. The CDR3 DNA reads TGTGCCAGCAGCCCCAACGGTGATTCACCCCTCCACTTT. The chain recombines TRBV7-9 with TRBJ1-6; D is ambiguous. The germline gives CDR1 SEHNR, CDR2 FQNEAQ (reference sequence). This CDR3 contains 13 residues. Trimming removed 5 bases from V and 8 bases from J, with 10 bases in between.

This clonotype was counted a few times. This chain joins TRBV12-3 or TRBV12-4 and TRBJ2-1; D gene ambiguous. V was shortened by 3 bases and J by 15 bases, with 15 bases between the two germline ends. There are 12 residues in the CDR3. The CDR3 nucleotides read TGTGCCAGCAGTTTGGTCCCCGGGTTAAGGTTCTTC. Protein: CASSLVPGLRFF.

This clonotype was seen more than once but under ten times. The chain employs TRBV29-1 and TRBJ1-2; TRBD1 might be the D (5 bases). Between the trimmed V and J ends, which lost 5 bases and 3 bases, there was a span of 10 bases. Germline V lookup: CDR1 SQVTM, CDR2 ANQGSEA. The CDR3 spans 12 residues. The DNA of the CDR3 is TGCAGCGTTCCAACAGGACACTATGGCTACACCTTC. It encodes CSVPTGHYGYTF.

This clonotype was observed many times. V gene TRBV19 combines with J gene TRBJ2-1; D is possibly TRBD2 (6 bases). The germline V gene encodes CDR1 LNHDA and CDR2 SQIVND (reference sequence). The CDR3 has 16 amino acids. V gave up 3 bases and J gave up 7 bases, with 19 bases separating them. CDR3 in DNA: TGTGCCAGTAGTATTGGGAGGACCTTGCTGACGAATGAGCAGTTCTTC. Translating it yields CASSIGRTLLTNEQFF.

This clonotype has more than one count but fewer than ten. V usage is TRBV7-3 and J usage is TRBJ2-3; D unclear. This CDR3 contains 13 residues. V lost 5 bases and J 8 bases, leaving 14 bases between the germline ends. Germline V gene lookup returns CDR1 SGHTA and CDR2 FQGTGA. CDR3 DNA sequence: TGTGCCAGCAGCCCGATATTACACGGTACGCAGTATTTT. This translates into CASSPILHGTQYF.

This clonotype was recorded at least ten times. The rearrangement links TRBV14 to TRBJ2-1, with D perhaps given as TRBD1 or TRBD2 (5 bases each). V was cut by 5 bases and J by 4 bases, with 15 bases left in between. The CDR3 has 15 amino acids. In germline, CDR1 is SGHDN, CDR2 FVKESK. Written as DNA, the CDR3 is TGTGCCAGCAGCTACCGGGACCCGGCGTACAATGAGCAGTTCTTC. It yields the protein CASSYRDPAYNEQFF.

This chain joins TRBV5-1 and TRBJ1-3; tentative D call: TRBD1 (5 bases). The CDR3 totals 14 residues. Deletions cut 3 bases from V and 2 bases from J, with 9 bases between. CDR1 is SGHRS, CDR2 YFSETQ, per germline. The chain's CDR3 is CASSSGTAGNTIYF. The CDR3 coding sequence is TGCGCCAGCAGCTCCGGGACCGCTGGAAACACCATATATTTT.

The gene calls are TRBV7-8 and TRBJ2-7, with 8 bases matching TRBD1. The J segment lost 3 bases and the V segment lost 9 bases, leaving 13 bases of the junction unmatched. The CDR3 contains 15 residues. In germline, CDR1 is SGHVS, CDR2 FQNEAQ. The DNA of the CDR3 is TGTGCCAGTAAAAACCCCGGGACAGGCAACTACGAGCAGTACTTC. Translating it yields CASKNPGTGNYEQYF.

V usage is TRBV2 and J usage is TRBJ1-4, with TRBD1 as a possible D gene (5 bases). V lost 3 bases and J lost 2, with 10 bases in between. This CDR3 is 15 amino acids long. Per the germline V gene, CDR1 is SNHLY and CDR2 is FYNNEI. The CDR3 sequence: CASSDLGLTNEKLFF. The CDR3 nucleotides read TGTGCCAGCAGTGATTTGGGACTGACTAATGAAAAACTGTTTTTT.

This chain joins TRBV6-1 and TRBJ2-2; D remains ambiguous. CDR1 and CDR2 from the germline V gene are MNHNS and SASEGT. Trimming shortened V by 0 bases and J by 0 bases, and 11 bases separated the two germline ends. This CDR3 has 17 amino acids. The CDR3 sequence is CASSEAVGLANTGELFF. In nucleotides, the CDR3 is TGTGCCAGCAGTGAAGCGGTCGGTCTCGCGAACACCGGGGAGCTGTTTTTT.

This rearrangement joins TRBV2 to TRBJ2-5; 12 nucleotides agree with TRBD2. The CDR3 consists of 15 residues. The germline CDR1 and CDR2 sequences are SNHLY and FYNNEI. The trim removed 6 bases at V and 1 base at J, leaving 3 bases unmatched. CDR3 residues: CASSPSGRGQETQYF. The CDR3 nucleotides are TGTGCCAGCAGCCCTAGCGGGAGGGGCCAAGAGACCCAGTACTTC.

This clonotype has ten or more counts. The chain is built from TRBV13 and TRBJ2-5, with D perhaps TRBD2 (7 bases). CDR1 and CDR2 (germline): PRHDT, FYEKMQ (reference sequence). The CDR3 totals 13 residues. Trimming shortened V by 5 bases and J by 6 bases, and 13 bases separated the two germline ends. CDR3 DNA sequence: TGTGCCAGCAGCGTGGGGGGGCGTCAGACCCAGTACTTC. Its protein product is CASSVGGRQTQYF.

In its sample, this clonotype was seen a few times. V gene TRBV25-1 combines with J gene TRBJ2-1, with unresolved D. Germline values: CDR1 MGHDK, CDR2 SYGVNS. This CDR3 is 16 amino acids long. V lost 4 bases and J lost 0, with 13 bases in between. The CDR3, as DNA: TGTGCCAGCAGTGTGGCCGGAACGAGCTCCTACAATGAGCAGTTCTTC. It yields the protein CASSVAGTSSYNEQFF.

The V gene is TRBV18, the J gene TRBJ2-4; 12 positions match TRBD2. The CDR3 runs 16 residues. The junction had 5 bases not matched to a gene; V was cut back by 3 bases and J by 5 bases. CDR1 and CDR2 from the germline V gene are KGHSH and LQKENI. The CDR3 reads CASSPASGRAENIQYF. For the CDR3, the DNA is TGTGCCAGCTCACCGGCTAGCGGGAGGGCCGAAAACATTCAGTACTTC.

This sequence joins TRBV11-2 and TRBJ2-7, with D perhaps TRBD1 or TRBD2 (5 bases each). Trimming pared 3 bases from V and 3 bases from J, leaving 15 bases between. The CDR3 is 15 residues long. The germline V gene encodes CDR1 SGHAT and CDR2 FQNNGV. Here the CDR3 reads CASSFEGYGDYEQYF. In DNA, the CDR3 is TGTGCCAGCAGCTTTGAGGGGTACGGTGACTACGAGCAGTACTTC.

The chain recombines TRBV5-3 with TRBJ1-2, with unresolved D. TRBV5-3 is an open reading frame whose function is uncertain. This CDR3 comprises 16 residues. Between the trimmed V and J ends, which lost 0 bases and 7 bases, there was a span of 19 bases. The CDR3 coding sequence is TGTGCCAGAAGCTTGGAGGACCCAAAGTACGGCGCTGGCTACACCTTC. Amino acids: CARSLEDPKYGAGYTF.

V usage is TRBV12-5 and J usage is TRBJ2-7; D assignment may be TRBD1 or TRBD2 (5 bases each). CDR3 size: 14 residues. V lost 0 bases and J 2 bases, leaving 8 bases between the germline ends. Germline CDR1 and CDR2: LGHNT and FRNRAP. The CDR3 DNA reads as TGTGCTAGTGGTTTGGTCCCGGGACCCTACGAGCAGTACTTC. It yields the protein CASGLVPGPYEQYF. Full variable domain (rest looked up from reference TRBV12-5 and TRBJ2-7): DARVTQTPRHKVTEMGQEVTMRCQPILGHNTVFWYRQTMMQGLELLAYFRNRAPLDDSGMPKDRFSAEMPDATLATLKIQPSEPRDSAVYFCASGLVPGPYEQYFGPGTRLTVT.

The rearrangement joins TRBV5-4 to TRBJ2-3; no clear D gene. Looked up from germline, CDR1 is SGHNT and CDR2 is YYREEE (reference sequence). CDR3 length: 16 residues. V was pared by 0 bases and J by 2 bases, with 13 bases between. Here the CDR3 reads CASSLEGPRLTDTQYF. CDR3 nucleotides: TGTGCCAGCAGCTTGGAGGGCCCGCGCCTCACAGATACGCAGTATTTT.

The table lists this clonotype with a few counts. The chain joins TRBV7-7 to TRBJ2-2, with 7 bases lining up with TRBD2. CDR1 is SSHAT and CDR2 is FNYEAQ in the germline V gene (reference sequence). This CDR3 spans 14 amino acids. CDR3 residues: CASATSLNTGELFF. The CDR3 DNA sequence: TGTGCTAGTGCGACTAGCTTGAACACCGGGGAGCTGTTTTTT. Combining the CDR3 with reference TRBV7-7 and TRBJ2-2 gives the whole variable domain GAGVSQSPRYKVTKRGQDVTLRCDPISSHATLYWYQQALGQGPEFLTYFNYEAQPDKSGLPSDRFSAERPEGSISTLTIQRTEQRDSAMYRCASATSLNTGELFFGEGSRLTVL.

In its sample, this clonotype was seen many times. The chain employs TRBV11-2 and TRBJ1-2; D gene ambiguous. CDR1 SGHAT and CDR2 FQNNGV come from the germline V gene. This CDR3 contains 15 residues. V was cut by 0 bases and J by 7 bases, with 15 bases left in between. The CDR3 DNA reads as TGTGCCAGCAGCTTAGATCTCCGGGAGCTTGGTGGCTACACCTTC. Its protein is CASSLDLRELGGYTF.

This clonotype turned up a few times. V gene TRBV2 combines with J gene TRBJ2-7; D tentatively fits TRBD1 or TRBD2 (6 bases each). Germline V CDR1 and CDR2: SNHLY, FYNNEI. V was clipped by 10 bases and J by 3 bases, with 16 bases between them. This CDR3 has 13 amino acids. The CDR3 spells CATKEGGSYEQYF. CDR3 in DNA: TGTGCCACCAAGGAGGGGGGTAGCTACGAGCAGTACTTC. Using reference TRBV2 and TRBJ2-7 for the parts outside the CDR3, the full variable domain is EPEVTQTPSHQVTQMGQEVILRCVPISNHLYFYWYRQILGQKVEFLVSFYNNEISEKSEIFDDQFSVERPDGSNFTLKIRSTKLEDSAMYFCATKEGGSYEQYFGPGTRLTVT.

The genes are TRBV12-3 or TRBV12-4 and TRBJ2-4; D could derive from TRBD1 or TRBD2 (5 bases each). The V gene lost 3 bases and the J gene lost 3 bases, with 15 bases spanning the gap. The CDR3 has 16 amino acids. The CDR3 DNA is TGTGCCAGCAGTTTTGTTGGGGGAGAGGTCAAAAACATTCAGTACTTC. Encoded protein: CASSFVGGEVKNIQYF.

V is TRBV12-3 or TRBV12-4 and J is TRBJ2-2, with D tentatively TRBD1 or TRBD2 (6 bases each). V was pared by 4 bases and J by 2 bases, with 17 bases between. The CDR3 length is 17 residues. The chain's CDR3 is CASSSVTGTRNTGELFF. CDR3 nucleotide sequence: TGTGCCAGCAGTTCGGTAACAGGGACTCGCAACACCGGGGAGCTGTTTTTT.

The chain is built from TRBV27 and TRBJ1-1; 8 nucleotides line up with TRBD1. Germline V gene lookup returns CDR1 MNHEY and CDR2 SMNVEV (reference sequence). The V and J ends lost 5 bases and 1 base, in that order; junction bases with no gene match: 6. The CDR3 spans 15 residues. As DNA, the CDR3 is TGTGCCAGCAGTGGAGTAGACAGGGGGAACACTGAAGCTTTCTTT. Translating it yields CASSGVDRGNTEAFF.